Shown below are 28 T cell receptor beta chains from a single sample sequenced in a study of CD8 T cells in Susac syndrome. An input of about 0.5 to 1 ug of RNA was subjected to reverse transcription using random hexamers. TCRdb reprocessed the immunoSEQ multiplex PCR reads with MiXCR, giving one entry per CDR3 protein. The sample carries tens of thousands of distinct CDR3 sequences, 80% to 95% recorded once. The sample taken for sequencing was CD8+ T cells from PBMCs. Source of these receptors: a human donor in good health.

The chain recombines TRBV4-1 with TRBJ2-1; 9 bases are shared with TRBD2. This CDR3 contains 16 residues. Per the germline V gene, CDR1 is MGHRA and CDR2 is YSYEKL. The junction had 7 bases not matched to a gene; V was cut back by 0 bases and J by 7 bases. CDR3 amino acids: CASSQEASGMGNEQFF. The CDR3 region has the DNA TGCGCCAGCAGCCAAGAAGCTAGCGGGATGGGAAATGAGCAGTTCTTC.

The chain has TRBV2 and TRBJ2-5; D unclear. V was pared by 8 bases and J by 3 bases, with 13 bases between. This CDR3 spans 13 amino acids. CDR1 is SNHLY, CDR2 FYNNEI, per germline. As DNA, the CDR3 is TGTGCCAGCCTATCTGAAAGGGAAGAGACCCAGTACTTC. This codes for CASLSEREETQYF.

The chain carries TRBV7-9 and TRBJ2-7; 7 bases map to TRBD1. Looked up from germline, CDR1 is SEHNR and CDR2 is FQNEAQ (reference sequence). This CDR3 comprises 14 residues. The V segment lost 6 bases and the J segment 5 bases; nucleotides outside the gene matches: 10. CDR3 in amino acids: CASSPKDRPDEQYF. The CDR3 nucleotides read TGTGCCAGCAGTCCAAAGGACAGGCCTGACGAGCAGTACTTC.

The rearrangement links TRBV29-1 to TRBJ2-7; unclear D gene. V gave up 5 bases and J gave up 2 bases, with 7 bases separating them. Germline V lookup: CDR1 SQVTM, CDR2 ANQGSEA. The CDR3 is made up of 11 amino acids. The CDR3 DNA is TGCAGCGTTTCAGACCCCTACGAGCAGTACTTC. Translating it yields CSVSDPYEQYF.

The V and J genes are TRBV20-1 and TRBJ2-7, with D uncertain. The germline CDR1 and CDR2 sequences are DFQATT and SNEGSKA (reference sequence). The CDR3 runs to 15 residues. The ends were cut back, 3 bases at V and 3 bases at J, with 18 bases in the middle. CDR3 sequence (DNA): TGCAGTGCTAGGGGTGCCGACTCATTACTCTACGAGCAGTACTTC. Protein product: CSARGADSLLYEQYF.

V usage is TRBV3-1 and J usage is TRBJ2-2; TRBD2 is a possible D gene (6 bases). Looked up from germline, CDR1 is LGHDT and CDR2 is YNNKEL (reference sequence). V dropped 0 bases and J dropped 2 bases, with 13 bases sitting between them. This CDR3 is built from 17 residues. The CDR3 DNA reads TGTGCCAGCAGCCAAGAGCCGGGACTTGTTAACACCGGGGAGCTGTTTTTT. Protein product: CASSQEPGLVNTGELFF.

V and J are TRBV2 and TRBJ2-7, with 7 bases identical to TRBD1. CDR3 length equals 11 residues. CDR1 and CDR2 (germline): SNHLY, FYNNEI. The V and J ends lost 10 bases and 7 bases, in that order; junction bases with no gene match: 7. CDR3 nucleotide sequence: TGTGCCATTAACAGGGGCGTGGAGCAGTACTTC. This encodes CAINRGVEQYF.

The chain recombines TRBV20-1 with TRBJ2-3, with D unclear. The germline V gene encodes CDR1 DFQATT and CDR2 SNEGSKA (reference sequence). The CDR3 loop spans 15 amino acids. Deletions cut 4 bases from V and 4 bases from J, with 18 bases between. The CDR3 loop is CSATNYGPDPDTQYF. In DNA form, the CDR3 reads TGCAGTGCTACCAACTACGGACCAGATCCAGATACGCAGTATTTT.

The rearrangement links TRBV7-8 to TRBJ2-5; 12 bases line up with TRBD2. Per germline, CDR1 SGHVS and CDR2 FQNEAQ. J lost 4 bases, V lost 1 base, and 7 bases had no gene match. There are 17 residues in the CDR3. CDR3 loop: CASSLEASGRAVETQYF. CDR3 bases: TGTGCCAGCAGCTTAGAGGCTAGCGGGAGGGCCGTAGAGACCCAGTACTTC. The full variable domain, in which reference TRBV7-8 and TRBJ2-5 provide the parts outside the CDR3, is GAGVSQSPRYKVAKRGQDVALRCDPISGHVSLFWYQQALGQGPEFLTYFQNEAQLDKSGLPSDRFFAERPEGSVSTLKIQRTQQEDSAVYLCASSLEASGRAVETQYFGPGTRLLVL.

The chain uses TRBV12-3 or TRBV12-4 and TRBJ2-7; D is undetermined. This CDR3 region has 14 residues. V was cut by 6 bases and J by 5 bases, with 17 bases left in between. The chain's CDR3 is CASRTGPLGNEQYF. The CDR3 DNA sequence: TGTGCCAGCAGGACCGGTCCATTGGGGAACGAGCAGTACTTC.

The V call is TRBV15, the J call TRBJ2-1; D is unclear. V lost 1 base and J 6 bases, leaving 7 bases between the germline ends. Germline-derived CDR1 and CDR2 are LNHNV and YYDKDF (reference sequence). The CDR3 is made up of 13 amino acids. Here the CDR3 DNA reads TGTGCCACCAGCAGAGTGGAAGTCAATGAGCAGTTCTTC. Protein sequence: CATSRVEVNEQFF.

The rearrangement joins TRBV12-3 or TRBV12-4 to TRBJ2-7; possibly TRBD1 for D (5 bases). The CDR3 is made up of 14 amino acids. Trimming took off 3 bases at V and 3 bases at J, with 12 bases between the two ends. The CDR3 sequence: CASSFGSGFYEQYF. The CDR3 region has the DNA TGTGCCAGCAGTTTCGGGTCAGGGTTCTACGAGCAGTACTTC.

This sequence joins TRBV19 and TRBJ2-1; 11 bases agree with TRBD2. Germline lookup yields CDR1 LNHDA and CDR2 SQIVND (reference sequence). The CDR3 has 15 amino acids. V lost 7 bases and J lost 3; bases outside the gene matches: 5. The CDR3 region is CASTSGTSGYNEQFF. In nucleotides, the CDR3 is TGTGCCAGTACCTCCGGGACTAGCGGCTACAATGAGCAGTTCTTC.

The chain employs TRBV6-2 or TRBV6-3 and TRBJ2-1; possibly TRBD2 for D (6 bases). CDR3 length: 13 residues. V shed 4 bases and J shed 4 bases, with 8 bases lying between them. Germline V CDR1 and CDR2: MNHEY, SVGEGT. CDR3 DNA sequence: TGTGCCAGCAGTTCCGGACTATACAATGAGCAGTTCTTC. It is translated as CASSSGLYNEQFF.

With respect to this clonotype: A junction boundary mismatches the germline segment, possibly from a read error. The rearrangement links TRBV2 to TRBJ2-3; D is perhaps TRBD2 (6 bases). The CDR3 is made up of 19 amino acids. Germline assignment: CDR1 SNHLY and CDR2 FYNNEI. CDR3 residues: CASSELDYWLQYRTDTQFF. CDR3 bases: TGTGCCAGCAGTGAGTTGGACTACTGGCTCCAGTATCGCACAGATACGCAGTTTTTT. The full variable domain, in which reference TRBV2 and TRBJ2-3 provide the parts outside the CDR3, is EPEVTQTPSHQVTQMGQEVILRCVPISNHLYFYWYRQILGQKVEFLVSFYNNEISEKSEIFDDQFSVERPDGSNFTLKIRSTKLEDSAMYFCASSELDYWLQYRTDTQFFGPGTRLTVL.

To note about this clonotype: This CDR3 fails to terminate in the conserved phenylalanine or tryptophan, so it likely reflects a read error. The chain carries TRBV4-1 and TRBJ1-5; 9 bases match TRBD1. The CDR3 runs 16 residues. CDR1 and CDR2 (germline): MGHRA, YSYEKL. V shed 1 base and J 1 base; nucleotides not matched to a gene: 2. The CDR3 DNA is TGCGCCAGCAGCCAAGGGGACAGGGCCAGCAATCAGCCCCAGCATTTG. Its translation is CASSQGDRASNQPQHL.

Here the CDR3 reads CASSSRTGWDTEAFF. In nucleotides, the CDR3 is TGTGCCAGCAGCTCCCGGACAGGATGGGACACTGAAGCTTTCTTT. The chain combines TRBV11-2 with TRBJ1-1, with 7 nucleotides matching TRBD1. Trimming at V came to 4 bases and at J to 3 bases, leaving 8 bases not matched to a gene. This CDR3 is built from 15 residues. Germline lookup yields CDR1 SGHAT and CDR2 FQNNGV.

This clonotype was seen only once. This chain links TRBV28 with TRBJ1-2; the D gene is possibly TRBD1 (5 bases). The germline V gene encodes CDR1 MDHEN and CDR2 SYDVKM. This CDR3 is 12 amino acids long. V was trimmed by 6 bases and J by 6 bases, leaving 11 bases between them. Here the CDR3 reads CASRDQGHGYTF. In nucleotides, the CDR3 is TGTGCCAGCAGGGATCAGGGCCATGGCTACACCTTC.

V and J are TRBV12-3 or TRBV12-4 and TRBJ2-1, with 14 positions matching TRBD2. The J segment lost 4 bases and the V segment lost 3 bases, leaving 5 bases of the junction unmatched. The CDR3 covers 17 residues. CDR3 protein: CASSFGTSGRSYNEQFF. Written as DNA, the CDR3 is TGTGCCAGCAGTTTCGGGACTAGCGGGAGATCTTACAATGAGCAGTTCTTC.

The CDR3 region has the DNA TGCGCCAGCAGCCGCTCGGGTTCAAGCTCTGGAAACACCATATATTTT. Translated, it gives CASSRSGSSSGNTIYF. This sequence joins TRBV4-1 and TRBJ1-3, with D unresolved. This CDR3 is 16 amino acids long. V was pared by 4 bases and J by 0 bases, with 13 bases between. Germline V gene sequence: CDR1 MGHRA, CDR2 YSYEKL.

The chain carries TRBV7-9 and TRBJ2-7, with TRBD1 matching over 7 bases. Germline lookup yields CDR1 SEHNR and CDR2 FQNEAQ (reference sequence). This CDR3 comprises 14 residues. V gave up 4 bases and J gave up 1 base; unmatched junction bases: 4. CDR3 protein: CASSSRQGSYEQYF. Written as DNA, the CDR3 is TGTGCCAGCAGCTCCCGACAGGGTTCCTACGAGCAGTACTTC.

In nucleotides, the CDR3 is TGCAGTGCTAGCGAACGGGAGGCCCCTTGGGAGCAGTACTTC. Its protein product is CSASEREAPWEQYF. The chain joins TRBV20-1 to TRBJ2-7; 7 nucleotides agree with TRBD2. Germline CDR1 is DFQATT and CDR2 is SNEGSKA (reference sequence). The length of the CDR3 is 14 residues. The V and J ends lost 3 bases and 7 bases, in that order; junction bases with no gene match: 12.

In its sample, this clonotype was seen once. The chain links TRBV5-5 to TRBJ2-2, with D possibly TRBD1 on 5 matching bases. Germline assignment: CDR1 SGHKS and CDR2 YYEKEE (reference sequence). V was cut by 3 bases and J by 1 base, with 7 bases left in between. This CDR3 contains 14 residues. The DNA for the CDR3 is TGTGCCAGCAGCTGGACAAGGAACACCGGGGAGCTGTTTTTT. Amino acid sequence: CASSWTRNTGELFF.

The CDR3 DNA follows: TGTGCCAGCAGCTTAGGTGGTTTTTACCCCTACGAGCAGTACTTC. Residues: CASSLGGFYPYEQYF. The V gene is TRBV7-2, the J gene TRBJ2-7; D unresolved. CDR3 length: 15 residues. V lost 1 base, J lost 2 bases, and 12 bases lay in between. CDR1 SGHTA and CDR2 FQGNSA come from the germline V gene. The full variable domain, with the rest looked up from reference TRBV7-2 and TRBJ2-7, is GAGVSQSPSNKVTEKGKDVELRCDPISGHTALYWYRQSLGQGLEFLIYFQGNSAPDKSGLPSDRFSAERTGGSVSTLTIQRTQQEDSAVYLCASSLGGFYPYEQYFGPGTRLTVT.

CDR3 amino acids: CASSGSGTGELFF. The CDR3 DNA sequence: TGTGCCAGCAGCGGGAGTGGCACCGGGGAGCTGTTTTTT. This sequence joins TRBV28 and TRBJ2-2; possible D gene TRBD2, 6 bases. V was shortened by 6 bases and J by 4 bases, with 9 bases between the two germline ends. The CDR3 is 13 residues long. Germline lookup yields CDR1 MDHEN and CDR2 SYDVKM.

The V call is TRBV29-1, the J call TRBJ2-7; weak D call: TRBD2 (6 bases). Per the germline V gene, CDR1 is SQVTM and CDR2 is ANQGSEA. The V gene lost 4 bases and the J gene lost 0 bases, with 13 bases spanning the gap. The CDR3 is 14 amino acids. For the CDR3, the DNA is TGCAGCGTTGTGGGTCTAGCGTTCTCCTACGAGCAGTACTTC. Protein: CSVVGLAFSYEQYF.

This rearrangement joins TRBV19 to TRBJ2-1; 8 bases align to TRBD1. The ends lost 5 bases at V and 7 bases at J; junction bases unmatched: 7. The CDR3 covers 14 residues. CDR1 is LNHDA, CDR2 SQIVND, per germline (reference sequence). The CDR3 sequence: CASSLWTGLNEQFF. The CDR3 DNA reads TGTGCCAGTAGTCTTTGGACAGGGCTAAATGAGCAGTTCTTC.

There are a few counts of this clonotype. The J gene is TRBJ2-1, the V gene TRBV5-1; D not certain. The germline V gene encodes CDR1 SGHRS and CDR2 YFSETQ. This CDR3 comprises 15 residues. Trimming pared 1 base from V and 2 bases from J, leaving 10 bases between. This CDR3 is CASSLFQPTYNEQFF. In nucleotides, the CDR3 is TGCGCCAGCAGCTTGTTCCAGCCCACCTACAATGAGCAGTTCTTC.